These T cell receptor beta chains were read from a single sample in a study of CD8+CD57+ T cells in acquired aplastic anemia. One entry per CDR3 protein results from TCRdb running MiXCR on the reads. The profile covers roughly 130,000 distinct CDR3 sequences, with 48% appearing a single time and around 2.3% taken by the ten largest. The sequencing sample was made of sorted CD4+, CD8+, or CD8+CD57+ T cells (not recorded which) from PBMCs. Receptors were obtained from a human donor in good health, serving as a control. The CDR3 runs from the conserved cysteine through the conserved F or W. A D gene is named only where the DNA matches it firmly. The size field is filled for only some rows; it gives once, few, many or a size class.

v_gene	abundance	j_gene	d_gene	CDR3nt	CDR3aa
TRBV11-2	once	TRBJ1-4	TRBD1	TGTGCCAGCAGCTTAGGGGGACAGGTCAATGAAAAACTGTTTTTT	CASSLGGQVNEKLFF
TRBV7-9	.	TRBJ1-1	.	TGTGCCAGCAGCTTGGACAGCACTGAAGCTTTCTTT	CASSLDSTEAFF
TRBV2	.	TRBJ1-1	.	TGTGCCAGCAGTGAACGGGGGCTAGACACTGAAGCTTTCTTT	CASSERGLDTEAFF
TRBV20-1	.	TRBJ1-1	TRBD1	TGCGCCTGTGGACAGGCTTCTGAAGCTTTCTTT	CACGQASEAFF
TRBV6-2/TRBV6-3	.	TRBJ1-1	TRBD1	TGTGCCAGCAGCCCGCCCGACAGGGGGCGAACTGAAGCTTTCTTT	CASSPPDRGRTEAFF
TRBV15	.	TRBJ2-1	.	TGTGCCACCAGAGTTTCCGACAATGAGCAGTTCTTC	CATRVSDNEQFF
TRBV10-3	.	TRBJ2-7	.	TGTGCCAGCAGTGACCCCACGGCACAGGGAGGTGCCTACGAGCAGTACTTC	CASSDPTAQGGAYEQYF
TRBV19	many	TRBJ2-1	TRBD2	TGTGCCACCGCGGGGGGCCCGTCCTACAATGAGCAGTTCTTC	CATAGGPSYNEQFF
TRBV20-1	many	TRBJ2-7	TRBD1	TGCAGTGCTTCAAATCGAGGACAGGCCTACGAGCAGTACTTC	CSASNRGQAYEQYF
TRBV7-3	many	TRBJ1-2	.	TGTGCCAGCAGCCCAAACTCCGGGACGATCGGGGGCTACACCTTC	CASSPNSGTIGGYTF
TRBV4-1	many	TRBJ2-2	.	TGCGCCAGCAGCCACCGTATTTCCGATTCCGGGGAGCTGTTTTTT	CASSHRISDSGELFF
TRBV2	medium-sized	TRBJ2-1	.	TGTGCCAGCAGTGCCTTTCTTGACAATGAGCAGTTCTTC	CASSAFLDNEQFF
TRBV2	many	TRBJ2-5	.	TGTGCCAGCAGTGTGGCAGTCCAAGAGACCCAGTACTTC	CASSVAVQETQYF
TRBV7-8	.	TRBJ2-1	.	TGTGCCAGCCCTGGAGGGAAGGGGCACAATGAGCGGTTCTTC	CASPGGKGHNERFF
TRBV10-3	.	TRBJ2-7	.	TGTGCCATCAAGGGGGAAGTAAACGAGCAGTACTTC	CAIKGEVNEQYF
TRBV10-2	.	TRBJ1-1	.	TGCGCCAGCTCTGCAGGGATGGCGGACACTGAAGCTTTCTTT	CASSAGMADTEAFF
TRBV2	.	TRBJ1-5	.	TGTGCCAGCAGAGGAGACAGGTCGTGGAGTCAGCCCCAGCATTTT	CASRGDRSWSQPQHF
TRBV7-2	.	TRBJ2-3	TRBD2	TGTGCCAGCCGAAAAGCGGGGGGGGATACGCAGTATTTT	CASRKAGGDTQYF
TRBV24-1	.	TRBJ1-2	.	TGTGCCACCAGTGATTCTAATATCGATAACTATGGCTACACCTTC	CATSDSNIDNYGYTF
TRBV18	.	TRBJ1-3	.	TGTGCCAGCTCACCATCTCTGGCGGGAGGAAACACCATATATTTT	CASSPSLAGGNTIYF
TRBV10-3	.	TRBJ1-2	TRBD1	TGTGCCATCAGTGATGGACAGGGGGCGGATGGCTACACCTTC	CAISDGQGADGYTF
TRBV7-9	many	TRBJ1-2	TRBD1	TGTGCCAGCAGCTACCGGGACAGGGGACACGGCTACACCTTC	CASSYRDRGHGYTF
TRBV5-4	.	TRBJ1-2	TRBD1	TGTGCCAGCAGCTTGGTTTCAGGGGGTTTTCTCTATGGCTACACCTTC	CASSLVSGGFLYGYTF
TRBV4-3	many	TRBJ2-5	TRBD2	TGCGCCAGCAGCCGACTAGCGGGGGGGGCAGAGACCCAGTACTTC	CASSRLAGGAETQYF
TRBV10-3	.	TRBJ2-1	TRBD2	TGTGCCATCAGTGAGGGGACTAGCGGGGGGAATGAGCAGTTCTTC	CAISEGTSGGNEQFF
TRBV7-2	many	TRBJ1-6	.	TGTGCCAGCAGCTTCGGGGGGGCCGCGTGGGGTAATTCACCCCTCCACTTT	CASSFGGAAWGNSPLHF
TRBV6-2/TRBV6-3	many	TRBJ2-3	TRBD2	TGTGCCAGCAGTTACTCGTTCGGGACTAGCGGGGGGGCCGATACGCAGTATTTT	CASSYSFGTSGGADTQYF
TRBV10-2	few	TRBJ2-7	.	TGCGCCAGCAGTGACACCGGGGGGCGCTACGAGCAGTACTTC	CASSDTGGRYEQYF
TRBV15	.	TRBJ1-5	.	TGTGCCACCAGCAGAGATCAGATCGAGAATCAGCCCCAGCATTTT	CATSRDQIENQPQHF
TRBV2	.	TRBJ1-3	.	TGTGCCAGCAGCCTGCTCCGCTCTGGAAACACCATATATTTT	CASSLLRSGNTIYF
TRBV19	many	TRBJ1-2	.	TGTGCCAGTAGTATAACGCTCTATGGCTACACCTTC	CASSITLYGYTF
TRBV20-1	many	TRBJ2-1	.	TGCAGTGCTGAACCGGCTGAGCAGTTCTTC	CSAEPAEQFF
TRBV5-1	.	TRBJ1-4	.	TGTGCCAGCAGCTTGCCTCATGGGCAGGGTAATGAAAAACTGCTTTTT	CASSLPHGQGNEKLLF
TRBV6-2/TRBV6-3	.	TRBJ1-4	.	TGTGCCAGCAGTTACCTAGAGGGGGGGCGTGAAAAACTGTTTTTT	CASSYLEGGREKLFF
TRBV19	.	TRBJ2-1	.	TGTGCCAGTAGTCCAGGAGTGGCGTACAATGAGCAGTTCTTC	CASSPGVAYNEQFF
TRBV3-1	.	TRBJ1-2	TRBD1	TGTGCCAGCAGCCAAGATGGACAGGGGGTACGCTACACCTTC	CASSQDGQGVRYTF
TRBV20-1	.	TRBJ1-4	.	TGCAGTGCTAGCCGGGACGGAAATGAAAAACTGTTTTTT	CSASRDGNEKLFF
TRBV6-1	many	TRBJ2-6	TRBD1	TGTGCCACACGGGGACAGGGGGGGGCCAACGTCCTGACTTTC	CATRGQGGANVLTF
TRBV20-1	.	TRBJ2-7	.	TGCAGTGCTAGTGGGGGACTCCTCTCCTACGAGCAGTACTTC	CSASGGLLSYEQYF
TRBV19	.	TRBJ1-5	.	TGTGCCAGTAGCAGGGTAGGAGATCAGCCCCAGCATTTT	CASSRVGDQPQHF
TRBV29-1	.	TRBJ2-7	.	TGCAGCAGTCCAAGACAGGGAGGGCCCTACGAGCAGTACTTC	CSSPRQGGPYEQYF
TRBV6-5	many	TRBJ2-7	.	TGTGCCAGCAGCTCGGACTTCTCCTACGAGCAGTACTTC	CASSSDFSYEQYF
TRBV3-1	.	TRBJ2-1	.	TGTGCCGGCAGCCAAGAGGGGCTAGGGCAGTTCTTC	CAGSQEGLGQFF
TRBV6-1	.	TRBJ2-7	TRBD2	TGTGCCAGCAGTGGGGAGTCGGGAGGACCCTACGAGCAGTACTTC	CASSGESGGPYEQYF
TRBV5-6	once	TRBJ1-1	.	TGTGCCAGCAGCTTCGGGGTGGGAATGAACACTGAAGCTTTCTTT	CASSFGVGMNTEAFF
TRBV5-4	.	TRBJ1-1	.	TGTGCCAGCATCGACAGGTCGAACACTGAAGCTTTCTTT	CASIDRSNTEAFF
TRBV7-2	many	TRBJ1-3	.	TGTGCCAGCAGCTCTGAGTACTCTGGAAACACCATATATTTT	CASSSEYSGNTIYF
TRBV7-9	.	TRBJ2-7	.	TGTGCCAGCAGCTTGTCGGGACGGGACCTACGTGAGCAGTACTTC	CASSLSGRDLREQYF
TRBV7-2	.	TRBJ1-3	TRBD1	TGTGCCAGCAGCGCCTTGACAGGGGTAAACACCATATATTTT	CASSALTGVNTIYF
TRBV5-1	many	TRBJ2-7	.	TGCGCCAGCAGCTTGGCCGGGACGTCTACCTACGAGCAGTACTTC	CASSLAGTSTYEQYF
TRBV7-8	.	TRBJ1-3	.	TGTGCCAGCAGCTTACTACCCATTTTCAAGGGAAACACCATATATTTT	CASSLLPIFKGNTIYF